Included here is one T cell receptor (beta chain) sequence, with context. This clone was seen a handful of times. Its antigen is unknown. Base qualities are not at hand, and no much larger clone is one base apart. V ends up 5 bases short and J 0 bases short, with an unmatched junction base count of 6. The CDR3, from cysteine to phenylalanine, totals 15 residues. The read is trimmed to its CDR3 DNA, 45 bases read in frame from base 1. The CDR1 and CDR2 encoded by the germline V gene (reference sequence) are LNHDA and SQIVND. This record belongs to a study of cytomegalovirus exposure and HLA in healthy donors (dated by TCRdb to 2017 to 2019). The study in broad terms: According to an earlier analysis of around 600 of the donors, about 190 million T cells yielded over 100 million unique TCR beta sequences and 276 Gb of sequence data. An early release that covered roughly 600 HLA-typed donors contained around 330 gigabases of sequencing data and 80 million or so unique TCR sequences. The number of typed donors differed by locus: roughly 620-640 for A, B, C, DRB1 and DQB1; some 500 for DQA1; approximately 610 for DPA1; and around 490 for DPB1. Of the roughly 420 genotyped donors, roughly 76% were placed in the genetic ancestry cluster associated with self-reported Caucasian donors. High-throughput TCR immunosequencing, statistical association of individual TCRs with disease status, and machine learning were combined to predict cytomegalovirus infection status. Class I and class II HLA loci were covered by the typing at four-digit resolution. Donor age, sex, ethnicity and CMV serostatus were collected together with the repertoire data. Along with the approximately 650-subject first cohort, a separate validation cohort of around 120 different subjects was used. Rather than drawing on any new phenotypic data, the later analysis identified candidate immune exposures from TCR beta sequences and the way those sequences occurred across donors. The T cell repertoires of 666 subjects were profiled by immunosequencing and related to cytomegalovirus serostatus. Four or five DR-DQ haplotypes were handled as single units for association and clustering, since linkage in the cohort was strong. The study was designed to test whether signatures of past pathogen exposure could be identified by cataloging public T cell receptors. All discovery cohort repertoires had been generated using a single sequencing platform. A later genetic analysis used genome-wide SNP genotypes for about three fifths of the 666 donors, treating that subset as a discovery cohort. On average, roughly 200,000 unique TCR beta nucleotide sequences were sequenced per donor among about 400 genotyped donors of the cohort, with about 19% of those sequences being non-productive. An earlier analysis of about 620 of the donors applied high-throughput TCR beta sequencing to assess whether each TCR beta V gene segment acted as functional or pseudogenic. A later analysis re-analyzed previously published TCR beta repertoires from about 730 donors and added high-resolution HLA genotyping to study TCR occurrence patterns. The full study reports these points: It was suggested by the authors that the approach could potentially be generalized to other disease states and immunological phenotypes. In a later analysis, several top co-occurrence clusters were reported to appear linked to parvovirus B19, influenza, CMV and Epstein-Barr virus. A cluster of highly shared sequence variants was judged likely to be a technical artifact of the sequencing pipeline. Linkage disequilibrium might explain the correlated functional status among segregating V segments, but an unknown experimental factor could not be excluded. Because some donors lacked HLA typing at each locus, the association tests relied only on the typed subset. Because the 87-base-pair reads could not distinguish some IMGT-functional V segments, including TRBV6-2 and TRBV6-3, those segments were excluded. According to a later genetic analysis, donors in an Asian-associated ancestry cluster had fewer N-insertions in productive TCRs than the approximately 630-donor mean. Cytomegalovirus status was reported to be diagnosed by the classifier with high specificity and sensitivity in both the original and validation cohorts. An association between a missense DCLRE1C variant and V-gene and J-gene trimming of TCR beta chains was found in a later genetic analysis and replicated in an independent cohort. This cohort had only TCR beta chains sequenced, and the lack of alpha or paired-chain data limited which features could be detected. A further reported finding was that TCR beta sequences accurately predicted the HLA-A and HLA-B alleles for most subjects in the first cohort. In a later analysis, HLA-associated TCR beta chains showed more clonal expansion and lower generation probabilities than non-associated chains that were equally common. In a later analysis, about 16,000 TCR beta sequences were associated with specific HLA alleles at a false discovery rate of 0.05. The earlier analysis of about 600 of the donors excluded roughly 17 rarely observed V segments, including chromosome 9 orphons, because counts were too low. For the cohort, immune exposure information was limited to CMV serostatus. The study gave a list of around 170 TCR beta chains associated with cytomegalovirus. When HLA alleles, especially DR and DQ, strongly co-occurred, TCR associations were difficult to assign to individual alleles. In an earlier analysis of approximately 590 of the donors, most TCR beta V segments appeared in productive rearrangements about 87% or about 30% of the time, broadly matching IMGT annotations. A later analysis found that most CMV-associated TCR beta chains appeared HLA-restricted, with HLA associations seemingly driven largely by CMV exposure. In vitro tests confirmed that a few of the cytomegalovirus-associated TCR beta chains recognize cytomegalovirus antigens. Most TCR sequences were seen in very few donors, while some public TCRs were found in many individuals. Presence/absence analyses assumed roughly uniform sequencing depth across donors, an assumption that may not hold. In a later analysis, the rate of TCR association differed among HLA loci, with DRB1 alleles having the most associated TCRs and HLA-C alleles having the fewest.

In total, 666 healthy bone marrow donors made up the cohort. Cohort members were all nominally healthy when sampled, although unrecorded immune exposures were likely present. The donor tested CMV seropositive and was one of the 289 seropositive cohort members. Each donor provided a peripheral blood sample, and peripheral blood mononuclear cells were used for TCR beta sequencing. Genomic DNA was extracted from the blood cell samples with the Qiagen DNeasy Blood Extraction Kit. Receptor amplification or capture employed the immunoSEQ multiplex PCR assay. The multiplex PCR relied on a mix of 60 forward primers for TCR Vbeta segments and 13 reverse primers for TCR Jbeta segments. The CDR3 region of rearranged TCR beta genes was amplified from genomic DNA with a multiplex PCR assay. Amplified TCR beta libraries were sequenced as 87-base-pair reads on the Illumina HiSeq System. The source study handled its data this way. Across the roughly 700 repertoires, a later analysis counted 75 million to 90 million unique TCR beta chains, roughly 11 million of which were shared by at least two donors. Raw reads were error-corrected and collapsed into unique sequences with a nearest-neighbor algorithm that merged closely related sequences to remove PCR and sequencing errors. To assign V, D and J gene segments, CDR3 sequences were aligned to IMGT reference sequences. For a sequence to be retained, at least a six-nucleotide match to both a V gene segment and a J gene segment was required. Rearrangements were called productive when the CDR3 lacked stop codons and stayed in frame with V and J; all others were non-productive. Following IMGT convention, CDR3 was defined as the stretch from the second conserved V-encoded cysteine to the conserved J-encoded phenylalanine. Sequences without an unambiguous match to a single V gene segment were excluded from the earlier analysis of about 600 of the donors. In an earlier analysis of around 590 of the donors, a V segment was called functional when productive rearrangements were above 56.7%, and segregating when the standard deviation between donors exceeded 5%. To diagnose cytomegalovirus status from the catalog of TCR beta chain sequences, a statistical classification framework was built. A later analysis assigned V and J genes by comparing TCR nucleotide sequences with IMGT/GENE-DB human TR gene sequences. Using the TCRdist pipeline, a later analysis assigned CDR3 sequences along with most-parsimonious VDJ recombination scenarios. A later analysis defined each TCR beta chain by its CDR3 amino acid sequence plus V-gene family, and excluded reads lacking a unique V-gene family. As a way to deal with suspected cross-contamination and a sequencing artifact, a later analysis dropped 450 to 600 nucleotide sequences that were highly shared and had low generation probability. A later analysis calculated a clonal expansion index for each public chain from normalized within-repertoire ranks of inferred template counts. Generation probabilities in a later analysis came from a VDJ recombination model fitted to out-of-frame rearrangements, and those results were checked against IGoR. Hypergeometric tests were used in a later analysis to score TCR-TCR, TCR-HLA and TCR-CMV co-occurrence, with a repertoire-size bias correction applied to the TCR pairs. A later analysis estimated false discovery rates by permuting HLA or CMV assignments 20 times. In a later analysis, co-occurring TCRs were grouped with DBSCAN, and TCRdist sequence similarity was added when clustering was performed within HLA-allele-positive subsets. Repertoires with fewer than 30,000 or more than 120,000 public chains, plus five repertoires with anomalous nucleotide sharing, were excluded from co-occurrence clustering. Entries here come from immuneACCESS through TCRdb and include only in-frame sequences with V and J called. Some clones fail to appear in such tables; in the studies checked, an unresolved V gene covers under half of the shortfall, and the cause of the remainder is unknown. From that table come the V and J calls and clone size; the DNA was used to work out D and trimming. The table for this sample lists hundreds of thousands of clones; over 65% of them were counted only once. The top ten clones comprise 2.5% to 3% of the sample.

Sequencing was carried out using PBMCs. The rearrangement joined TRBV19 to TRBJ2-7; the central 8 bases match TRBD1. The sequence derives from a woman in her sixties in good health and CMV-seropositive. The bases are TGTGCCAGTAGTGACCGGGACAGGAGCTCCTACGAGCAGTACTTC. It specifies CASSDRDRSSYEQYF.